This is a list of T cell receptor beta chains from one sample in a study of blood T cell repertoires in COVID-19. Using immunoSEQ multiplex PCR, the repertoire was profiled, and TCRdb retains in-frame clones only, with some absent. The data show more than 150,000 clones, around 91% seen once. Specimen: peripheral blood. Source of these receptors: a man aged 50-59 years with acute or convalescent COVID-19. Each CDR3 is given without its conserved first and last residue. A row's size may be missing; if present it is once, few, many or a size class.

abundance | v_gene | CDR3aa
NA | TRBV14 | ASSQSRRSYEQY
once | TRBV3-1/TRBV3-2 | ASGQGDYQPQH
NA | TRBV9 | ASSATGADTIY
NA | TRBV30 | AWSRAGKQPQH
NA | TRBV7-6 | ASSFGGTGELF
NA | TRBV18 | ASSSTRNTEAF
NA | TRBV20-1 | SASFLAGTNEQF
NA | TRBV6-5 | ASTDGSSGANVLT
NA | TRBV5-1 | ASSLGTSGTGELF
NA | TRBV20-1 | SATRDNEQF
NA | TRBV27 | ASSSGGARGREQY
NA | TRBV10-2 | ASMPGRTDTQY
once | TRBV27 | ASSTSGEKLF